This T cell receptor (beta chain) was identified in a study of shared clonotypes between healthy human individuals (dated by TCRdb to 2018 to 2020). For the wider study: The cohort comprised two women and a few men aged 18 to 49 years. Per donor, three plates each were used for CD4 naive and CD4 memory, two for CD8 naive, and one for CD8 memory. Blood TCR repertoires of a handful of healthy adults were deeply sequenced to estimate repertoire size and the extent of clonotype sharing between individuals. Libraries were prepared and TCR repertoires were sequenced by different laboratories using diverse techniques, in order to increase sequencing depth and limit assay-specific biases. Between about 0.85 and 9.5 billion PBMCs per donor were obtained by leukapheresis. General study outcomes and caveats: The small number of donors limited the genetic and exposure-history diversity represented. Clonotypes shared by all four sorted-subset donors showed higher generation probabilities than non-shared clonotypes. Naive subsets generally had larger estimated clonotype richness than memory subsets. Sampling was limited to blood, and TCR repertoires in tissue likely differ from TCR repertoires in blood. Pairwise subsampling led to the expectation that sequencing depth would affect the degree of clonotype sharing among donors. Incomplete sequencing was indicated by rarefaction of sorted-subset datasets, despite the large sequencing depth. Sharing across four donors was observed for roughly 5% of naive CD4, less than 4% of naive CD8, about 2.3% of memory CD4, and less than 0.45% of memory CD8 clonotypes.

Using the deep immunoSEQ assay, multiplex PCR amplified TCR CDR3 regions from genomic DNA. Genomic DNA extracted from each cell subset was distributed evenly over all wells of several immunoSEQ 96-well plates, and each plate served as one replicate. For sorted subsets, about 200 ng genomic DNA, equal to tens of thousands of T cell genomes, was loaded into each replicate PCR. Purified libraries were measured with a Qubit 3.0 fluorometer, size-checked on a Bioanalyzer 2100, and measured again with the KAPA Library Quantification kit. Each immunoSEQ 96-well plate was sequenced on its own single-read 150-cycle Illumina NextSeq 550 flow cell. Under the source paper's analysis protocol: Because the immunoSEQ output included only junctional sequences and no quality scores, the filtering could not be the same as the filtering used for full-length reads. Sequences were annotated with PyIR, a Python wrapper for IgBLAST v1.9, and V/J genes and CDR3 were assigned using IMGT germline references. Reads were removed for weak V/J assignments (E-value above 1e-6), missing CDR3, stop codons, out-of-frame junctions, or ambiguous translated residues. V3J clonotypes were defined as sequences sharing an identical inferred V gene, J gene, and CDR3 amino acid sequence. To compute the percentage overlap between repertoires, the number of shared unique clonotypes was divided by the size of the smaller repertoire. RTK rarefaction, the Chao1 estimator, and Recon v2.1 estimates of unobserved clonotypes were used to assess repertoire richness. Generation probabilities were computed with OLGA for all TCRbeta clonotypes obtained by the gDNA method from several donors. TCRdb took this table from immuneACCESS and kept in-frame rearrangements with V and J called. Such tables lack part of the clones; where checked against another copy, unresolved V genes explain under half of the gap, and the rest is unexplained. V, J and clone size were drawn from that table, and D and trimming were deduced from the DNA. Within this sample are about 330,000 clones, with around two thirds of them counted one time only. The top ten constitute 10% of the sample.

About this clone: Its antigen target is currently unknown. Base quality data are lacking; no much larger clone is found one base away.

V is shortened by 1 base, J by 7 bases, and the region joining them spans 14 bases. CDR1 and CDR2 are read off the germline V gene as SGHNT and YENEEA. The CDR3 covers 15 residues, taking in both the cysteine and the phenylalanine. Left in the record is the CDR3 DNA by itself, 45 bases read in frame from the first base. Healthy HIV-negative adults with no recently reported acute infections or vaccinations were included as donors. Every donor was a Caucasian adult residing in Nashville, Tennessee, USA. CD4+ T cells were enriched through magnetic negative selection, after which naive cells were positively selected on CD45RA and the remaining negative fraction served as the memory subset. Blood was collected by leukapheresis, and PBMCs were isolated by Ficoll-Histopaque density gradient centrifugation and then cryopreserved in liquid nitrogen vapor phase. Analytical flow cytometry was used to check the purity and quantity of each magnetically sorted T cell population. From each sorted fraction, genomic DNA was isolated and quantified by UV absorbance on a Nanodrop 2000c.

The sequence was collected from a man aged 30 to 45 in good health. The material sequenced was memory CD4+ T cells sorted from blood. Read against the paper, the sample's cell subset or site label means: CD45RA-negative fraction. The sequence joins TRBV11-3 to TRBJ2-1; TRBD2 is possibly the D segment (6 matching bases). The DNA reads TGTGCCAGCAGCTTAGTTATCGGGACTCGGAATGAGCAGTTCTTC. It encodes CASSLVIGTRNEQFF. With all but the CDR3 taken from the reference TRBV11-3 and TRBJ2-1 genes, the full variable domain is: EAGVVQSPRYKIIEKKQPVAFWCNPISGHNTLYWYLQNLGQGPELLIRYENEEAVDDSQLPKDRFSAERLKGVDSTLKIQPAELGDSAVYLCASSLVIGTRNEQFFGPGTRLTVL.